The sequence of this T cell receptor beta chain was determined in a study of cytomegalovirus exposure and HLA in healthy donors. This clone showed up just a few times. The target antigen is unknown. The method was immunoSEQ multiplex PCR; TCRdb's version includes in-frame clones alone and lacks a portion of them. The repertoire has about 330,000 clones, 75% to 90% of them found once; the top ten carry roughly 0.8%. Regarding the study as a whole: Many donors carried some public TCRs, although rarity characterized most TCR sequences. In vitro, three CMV-associated chains proved specific for CMV antigens.

V was cut by 4 bases and J by 4 bases, with 15 bases left in between. CDR1 is SGHKS, CDR2 YYEKEE, per germline (reference sequence). This CDR3 is built from 15 residues. This chain uses TRBV5-5 with TRBJ1-5; a possible D gene is TRBD1 (5 bases). The source material was PBMCs. The receptor was derived from a woman between 18 and 30 years old in good health and CMV-seronegative. CDR3 DNA sequence: TGTGCCAGCAGCGCTCAGGGTGGCGGAAATCAGCCCCAGCATTTT. Protein sequence: CASSAQGGGNQPQHF.